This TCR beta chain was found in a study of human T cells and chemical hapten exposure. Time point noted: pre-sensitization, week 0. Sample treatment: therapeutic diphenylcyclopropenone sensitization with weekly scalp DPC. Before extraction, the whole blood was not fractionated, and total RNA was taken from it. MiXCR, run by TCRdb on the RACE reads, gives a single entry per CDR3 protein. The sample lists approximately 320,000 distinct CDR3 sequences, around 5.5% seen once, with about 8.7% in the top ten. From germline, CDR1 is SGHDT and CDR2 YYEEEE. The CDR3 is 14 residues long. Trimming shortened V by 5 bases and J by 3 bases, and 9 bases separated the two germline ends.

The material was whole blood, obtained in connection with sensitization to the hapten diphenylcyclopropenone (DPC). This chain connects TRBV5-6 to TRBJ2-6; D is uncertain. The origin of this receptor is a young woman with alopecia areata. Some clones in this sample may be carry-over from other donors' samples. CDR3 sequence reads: CASRLRHGANVLTF. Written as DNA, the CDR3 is TGTGCCAGCAGGTTGCGGCATGGGGCCAACGTCCTGACTTTC.